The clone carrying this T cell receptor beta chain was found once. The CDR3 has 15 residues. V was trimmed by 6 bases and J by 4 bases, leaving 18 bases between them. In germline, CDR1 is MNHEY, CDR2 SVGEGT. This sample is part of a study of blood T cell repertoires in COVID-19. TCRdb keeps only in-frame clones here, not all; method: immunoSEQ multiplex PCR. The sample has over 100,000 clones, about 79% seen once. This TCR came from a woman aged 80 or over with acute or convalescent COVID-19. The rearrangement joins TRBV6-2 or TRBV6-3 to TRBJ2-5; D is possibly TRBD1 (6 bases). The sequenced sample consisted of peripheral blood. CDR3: CASRPTGMGVETQYF. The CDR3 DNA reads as TGTGCCAGCAGACCTACAGGGATGGGGGTAGAGACCCAGTACTTC.